Listed below are T cell receptor beta chains from one sample, sequenced in a study of cytomegalovirus exposure and HLA in healthy donors. Libraries were prepared by immunoSEQ multiplex PCR; TCRdb keeps only in-frame clonotypes and omits some of them. Among roughly 150,000 clones listed, over 60% were seen once. Material: PBMCs. The receptors originated from a woman between 18 and 30 years old in good health and CMV-seronegative. The CDR3 runs from the conserved cysteine through the conserved F or W.

J gene | V gene | CDR3 protein
TRBJ1-3 | TRBV21-1 | CASSKAWTAISGNTIYF
TRBJ1-2 | TRBV6-1 | CASSSGTGGFGYTF
TRBJ2-1 | TRBV15 | CATSIGSSRNEQFF
TRBJ1-1 | TRBV5-1 | CASSSLGTGLNTEAFF
TRBJ2-3 | TRBV18 | CASSSYTDTQYF
TRBJ1-6 | TRBV4-2 | CASSQGQGDNSPLHF
TRBJ1-2 | TRBV5-1 | CASSLSGGTGYGYTF
TRBJ1-1 | TRBV25-1 | CASSESPGGADGDTEAFF
TRBJ1-2 | TRBV6-1 | CASWEQVGYGYTF
TRBJ1-1 | TRBV11-2 | CASSLGGGHTEAFF
TRBJ2-3 | TRBV25-1 | CASSLDRESTDTQYF
TRBJ1-2 | TRBV7-2 | CASSLAGQGNYGYTF
TRBJ2-4 | TRBV11-2 | CASSPSLAKNIQYF
TRBJ2-3 | TRBV30 | CAWGGTRYTDTQYF
TRBJ1-2 | TRBV7-2 | CASSSSQGGGYTF
TRBJ2-1 | TRBV9 | CASTPRLAGVHEQFF
TRBJ2-1 | TRBV6-5 | CASSNGQGPSNEQFF
TRBJ1-2 | TRBV9 | CASRTGGASNGYTF
TRBJ1-5 | TRBV7-9 | CASSQGPGGNQPQHF
TRBJ2-1 | TRBV4-1 | CASSRTPSYNEQFF
TRBJ1-2 | TRBV5-4 | CASSHPTTGLDGYTF
TRBJ2-7 | TRBV6-5 | CASSYVGGGGFYEQYF
TRBJ1-2 | TRBV5-5 | CASSSNTGTDYGYTF
TRBJ2-6 | TRBV19 | CASSIDGSGSSGANVLTF
TRBJ2-2 | TRBV19 | CASRDGANTGELFF
TRBJ1-3 | TRBV19 | CASKSGASGNTIYF
TRBJ2-5 | TRBV7-9 | CASSLVGGQQETQYF
TRBJ2-4 | TRBV7-6 | CASSPGISKNIQYF
TRBJ2-7 | TRBV19 | CASSIKRSSYEQYF
TRBJ1-3 | TRBV27 | CASSSWKGLSSGNTIYF
TRBJ2-5 | TRBV10-3 | CAIRGTGETQYF
TRBJ2-2 | TRBV4-2 | CASRAGTGVSSGELFF
TRBJ1-1 | TRBV19 | CASSMTGFTEAFF
TRBJ2-3 | TRBV9 | CASSVATDTQYF
TRBJ2-7 | TRBV5-5 | CASSLRSRVEQYF
TRBJ2-1 | TRBV19 | CASSIAPSLNEQFF
TRBJ2-1 | TRBV19 | CASSNLWGTLHNEQFF
TRBJ2-1 | TRBV10-3 | CATRAGEVVNEQFF
TRBJ1-2 | TRBV28 | CASRPGTGNNYGYTF
TRBJ1-1 | TRBV10-3 | CAIRTGTGVNTEAFF
TRBJ2-1 | TRBV19 | CASRPEGEGAYNEQFF
TRBJ2-5 | TRBV5-5 | CATGGNSETQYF
TRBJ2-3 | TRBV2 | CATGQTTDTQYF
TRBJ1-5 | TRBV5-1 | CASSLAIGGAGQPQHF
TRBJ2-1 | TRBV7-9 | CASSGLAGDLASYNEQFF
TRBJ1-1 | TRBV4-3 | CASSQDRLRTGGTEAFF
TRBJ1-2 | TRBV6-5 | CASSYSWGPSNYGYTF
TRBJ2-4 | TRBV7-2 | CASSLTSGAKNSQYF
TRBJ1-4 | TRBV5-1 | CASSTGISEKLFF